This T cell receptor (beta chain) was sequenced in a study of cytomegalovirus exposure and HLA in healthy donors. Study information: An analysis done earlier identified about 120 million unique TCR beta sequences from around 180 million T cells.

Researchers ran the PCR with 60 Vbeta and 13 Jbeta primers. Measured with immunoSEQ multiplex PCR; TCRdb has only the in-frame clones, and not every one. This table has roughly 98,000 clones, roughly 58% appearing once. As concerns this clone: At one end the junction does not follow the germline gene, possibly because of a read error.

Germline V gives CDR1 SEHNR, CDR2 FQNEAQ (reference sequence). The CDR3 runs to 14 residues. Material for sequencing was PBMCs. This clonotype was sampled from a woman in her 30s in good health and CMV-seropositive. This chain links TRBV7-9 with TRBJ1-1; 7 bases fit TRBD1. CDR3 in amino acids: CVSSFRDSHTEAFF. The DNA of the CDR3 is TGTGTCAGCAGCTTCCGGGACAGCCACACTGAAGCTTTCTTT.